What follows are 5 T cell receptor beta chains derived from one specimen sequenced in a study of T cell repertoires in cytomegalovirus infection. TCRdb re-called the reads through MiXCR, storing one row per CDR3 protein. Here the sample spans about 440,000 distinct CDR3 sequences, about 33% being singletons. Sequencing was done on a sample of PBMCs. These receptor sequences come from a human donor in good health (CMV status not recorded). Some clones in this sample may be carry-over from other donors' samples.

The gene calls are TRBV12-3 or TRBV12-4 and TRBJ1-1; 8 bases align to TRBD1. The ends lost 3 bases at V and 11 bases at J; junction bases unmatched: 5. This CDR3 comprises 12 residues. The CDR3, as DNA: TGTGCCAGCAGTTTTCGGACAGGGACTGCTTTCTTT. Its translation: CASSFRTGTAFF.

This clonotype was found a few times. The chain employs TRBV10-3 and TRBJ2-2; tentative D call: TRBD1 (6 bases). The germline V gene has CDR1 ENHRY and CDR2 SYGVKD. The V end was cut by 6 bases, the J end by 1 base, with 9 bases between. The CDR3 has 14 residues. The CDR3 here is CAIRRDKNTGELFF. Here the CDR3 DNA reads TGTGCCATCAGAAGGGACAAGAACACCGGGGAGCTGTTTTTT.

With respect to this clonotype: The conserved phenylalanine or tryptophan normally closing the CDR3 is absent here, so this likely arose from a read error. The CDR3 coding sequence is TGCGCCAGCAGCCGGACTAGCGGGAGACAAGAGACCCAGTACTGC. This gives the protein CASSRTSGRQETQYC. The chain uses TRBV5-1 and TRBJ2-5, with 13 positions matching TRBD2. The CDR3 covers 15 residues. V shed 4 bases, J shed 2 bases, and the junction held 2 bases outside the gene matches. Germline values: CDR1 SGHRS, CDR2 YFSETQ.

This clonotype was seen ten or more times. The chain recombines TRBV6-1 with TRBJ1-5, with D perhaps matching TRBD1 (5 bases). Trimming removed 4 bases at V and 7 bases at J, with 11 bases between. CDR1 MNHNS and CDR2 SASEGT come from the germline V gene. The CDR3 is 13 amino acids. Written as DNA, the CDR3 is TGTGCCAGCAGTGCTCAGGGAGGGCAGCCCCAGCATTTT. This encodes CASSAQGGQPQHF.

The chain uses TRBV20-1 and TRBJ2-2, with TRBD2 matching 13 bases. The J segment lost 6 bases and the V segment lost 5 bases, leaving 3 bases of the junction unmatched. Germline CDR1 reads DFQATT; CDR2 reads SNEGSKA (reference sequence). CDR3 size: 14 residues. The CDR3 bases are TGCAGTGCTGGGGGGACTAGCGGGGCCGGGGAGCTGTTTTTT. It translates to CSAGGTSGAGELFF.